The T cell receptor (beta chain) described here comes from a study of OX40 agonist ivuxolimab in advanced cancers. Study in general: In three patients, partial responses were observed, one with hepatocellular carcinoma and two with cutaneous melanoma.

The method was immunoSEQ multiplex PCR; TCRdb's version includes in-frame clones alone and lacks a portion of them. The sample gives tens of thousands of clones, 90% to 95% of which show up once; around 10% is in the top ten. The source of this sequence is an adult with an advanced solid tumor such as melanoma, head and neck, liver or kidney cancer. The sequencing used CD4+ or CD8+ T cells sorted from blood, collected in a trial of the OX40 agonist ivuxolimab.

CDR3 DNA: TGTGCCAGCAGGGCGGGGGGAGCCTACGAGCAGTACTTC. Amino acids: CASRAGGAYEQYF. V usage is TRBV28 and J usage is TRBJ2-7; the match to TRBD2 covers 8 bases. The CDR3 is made up of 13 amino acids. Germline V lookup: CDR1 MDHEN, CDR2 SYDVKM. V dropped 6 bases and J dropped 2; count of bases not matched to a gene: 3.